A selection of T cell receptor beta chains follows, all from one sample in a study of OX40 agonist ivuxolimab in advanced cancers. Libraries were prepared by immunoSEQ multiplex PCR; TCRdb keeps only in-frame clonotypes and omits some of them. The table lists under 35,000 clones, 65% to 80% of them singletons. Sequencing used CD4+ or CD8+ T cells sorted from blood, obtained in a trial of the OX40 agonist ivuxolimab. The receptors derive from an adult with an advanced solid tumor such as melanoma, head and neck, liver or kidney cancer. Both conserved end residues are part of each CDR3. A D gene is named only where the DNA matches it firmly. Some rows have no size entry. The others give once, few or many, or a class for an expanded clone.

>once|.|TRBJ2-5|TRBV19
TGTGCCAGTAGTCTCGGGGGAGGCCTTCTCGAGACCCAGTACTTC
CASSLGGGLLETQYF
>.|TRBD1|TRBJ1-5|TRBV30
TGTGCCTGGGACAGGGTCGGGCAGCCCCAGCATTTT
CAWDRVGQPQHF
>.|.|TRBJ1-1|TRBV5-5
TGTGCCAGCAGCTTGGGAGGGAGCACTGAAGCTTTCTTT
CASSLGGSTEAFF
>.|TRBD2|TRBJ2-3|TRBV12-5
TGTGCTAGTGGTTCGCCAGCGGGGGGGAACACAGATACGCAGTATTTT
CASGSPAGGNTDTQYF
>.|TRBD2|TRBJ2-5|TRBV5-4
TGTGCCAGCAGCCCCCCTCGGGGGCGGGGGGGGGCAGAGACCCAGTACTTC
CASSPPRGRGGAETQYF
>few|TRBD2|TRBJ2-1|TRBV29-1
TGCAGCGTTGAAGGGGGAAGGCTAGCGGGAACCGATGAGCAGTTCTTC
CSVEGGRLAGTDEQFF
>.|.|TRBJ2-7|TRBV2
TGTGCCAGCAGCGTGATCTCCTACGAGCAGTACTTC
CASSVISYEQYF
>few|.|TRBJ2-3|TRBV19
TGTGCCAGTAGTATAGCGGGGTACCTAAGCACAGATACGCAGTATTTT
CASSIAGYLSTDTQYF
>.|TRBD1|TRBJ1-4|TRBV19
TGTGCCAGTAGACCTGGACAGGGGTTTCGGGGTTTGGAAAAACTGTTTTTT
CASRPGQGFRGLEKLFF
>.|.|TRBJ2-7|TRBV10-3
TGTGCCATCGGGACGGCCCTAGAGCAGTACTTC
CAIGTALEQYF
>.|.|TRBJ2-7|TRBV10-1
TGCGCCAGCAGTAGAGGATTCTCCTACGAGCAGTACTTC
CASSRGFSYEQYF
>.|.|TRBJ1-1|TRBV7-2
TGTGCCAGCAGCTTAGAGGTGGCGCGGAACACTGAAGCTTTCTTT
CASSLEVARNTEAFF
>once|.|TRBJ2-5|TRBV28
TGTGCCAGCACCCCGCCCCACCCGGGGGCCATAAAACAAGAGACCCAGTACTTC
CASTPPHPGAIKQETQYF
>.|.|TRBJ2-1|TRBV5-1
TGCGCCAGCAGCTTGGACAGGTACAATGAGCAGTTCTTC
CASSLDRYNEQFF
>.|.|TRBJ1-2|TRBV23-1
TGCGCCAGCAGCCAAGTTGGGGGCCTCTATGGCTACACCTTC
CASSQVGGLYGYTF
>once|.|TRBJ2-5|TRBV5-6
TGTGCCAGCAGCCTGCAGTGGGGGGGCAAAGAGACCCAGTACTTC
CASSLQWGGKETQYF
>few|TRBD1|TRBJ2-7|TRBV18
TGTGCCAGCTCACCTTCGACAGGGGGTCTTGTCGGCGAGCAGTACTTC
CASSPSTGGLVGEQYF
>.|.|TRBJ1-5|TRBV13
TGTGCCAGCAGTAGAGGGACGGTAGGGAACAATCAGCCCCAGCATTTT
CASSRGTVGNNQPQHF
>.|.|TRBJ1-4|TRBV10-3
TGTGCCATCAGAGGGGACGAAAAACTGTTTTTT
CAIRGDEKLFF
>.|.|TRBJ2-7|TRBV7-2
TGTGCCAGCAGCTTCGCAGCTACCTACGAGCAGTACTTC
CASSFAATYEQYF
>.|.|TRBJ1-2|TRBV5-6
TGTGCCAGCAGCTTGGGGGGAGCCTATGGCTACACCTTC
CASSLGGAYGYTF
>.|.|TRBJ2-3|TRBV29-1
TGCAGCGTTGTAAGGGGGTCAAGCACAGATACGCAGTATTTT
CSVVRGSSTDTQYF
>.|.|TRBJ1-5|TRBV4-1
TGCGCCAGCAGCCAAGAGGTGGCGAATAGCAATCAGCCCCAGCATTTT
CASSQEVANSNQPQHF
>.|.|TRBJ1-3|TRBV28
TGTGCCAGCAGCTCCCTTAGGGGACCGAGCTCTGGAAACACCATATATTTT
CASSSLRGPSSGNTIYF
>few|TRBD1|TRBJ1-1|TRBV5-1
TGCGCCAGCAGCGTTTCCGGGACAGGGGGGACTGAAGCTTTCTTT
CASSVSGTGGTEAFF
>.|.|TRBJ1-2|TRBV6-6
TGTGCCAGCAGTTACGACAGCGCCTATGGCTACACCTTC
CASSYDSAYGYTF
>.|TRBD2|TRBJ2-3|TRBV5-1
TGCGCCAGCAGCTCCGGACTAGCGGGGGGCCTACTCACAGATACGCAGTATTTT
CASSSGLAGGLLTDTQYF
>.|.|TRBJ2-7|TRBV5-1
TGCGCCAGCAGCCCGGATTTCAGGGTGTACTCCTACGAGCAGTACTTC
CASSPDFRVYSYEQYF
>.|.|TRBJ1-1|TRBV30
TGTGCCTGGTCGCCCGGGGACACTGAAGCTTTCTTT
CAWSPGDTEAFF
>.|.|TRBJ1-1|TRBV2
TGTGCCAGCAGCATACGACAGACAGGGAACACTGAAGCTTTCTTT
CASSIRQTGNTEAFF
>.|.|TRBJ2-7|TRBV6-5
TGTGCCAGCAGTTACGACAGCTTCGAATCCTACGAGCAGTACTTC
CASSYDSFESYEQYF
>.|.|TRBJ1-6|TRBV11-3
TGTGCCAGCAGCTTATCATCCCCACCCCTCCACTTT
CASSLSSPPLHF
>.|.|TRBJ1-2|TRBV6-4
TGTGCCAGCAGACAGGGAGGGAACTATGGCTACACCTTC
CASRQGGNYGYTF
>.|TRBD2|TRBJ2-5|TRBV9
TGTGCCAGCAGCCCCTCGGGGGGAAGTTTATTGGGAGAGACCCAGTACTTC
CASSPSGGSLLGETQYF
>.|.|TRBJ2-3|TRBV5-4
TGTGCCAGCAGCTTGGGGATCGGCACAGATACGCAGTATTTT
CASSLGIGTDTQYF
>.|.|TRBJ1-2|TRBV5-8
TGTGCCAGCAGCTTAAAGCCGGAATTTTACTATGGCTACACCTTC
CASSLKPEFYYGYTF
>.|.|TRBJ1-5|TRBV28
TGTGCCAGCAGGTCCTGGCAGGGCAATCAGCCCCAGCATTTT
CASRSWQGNQPQHF
>.|TRBD1|TRBJ2-2|TRBV19
TGTGCCAGTAGTATGGGACAGGGCCGTAGCACCGGGGAGCTGTTTTTT
CASSMGQGRSTGELFF
>.|.|TRBJ1-1|TRBV7-9
TGTGCCAGCAGCTTAATTGTTGACACTGAAGCTTTCTTT
CASSLIVDTEAFF
>.|.|TRBJ1-1|TRBV21-1
TGTGCCAGCAGCTCCCGTCGTCCCGTCCCACCCACTGAAGCTTTCTTT
CASSSRRPVPPTEAFF
>.|.|TRBJ2-5|TRBV7-9
TGTGCCAGCAGCTTAGGCGACAGAGAACAAGAGACCCAGTACTTC
CASSLGDREQETQYF
>once|.|TRBJ1-1|TRBV6-5
TGTGCCAGCAGTCGCGACGAGTCCTCCAACACTGAAGCTTTCTTT
CASSRDESSNTEAFF
>.|.|TRBJ1-5|TRBV10-3
TGTGCCATCGCAGTCCAGGGCAATCAGCCCCAGCATTTT
CAIAVQGNQPQHF
>.|.|TRBJ1-4|TRBV5-1
TGCGCCAGCAGCAAAGGGACACCAACTAATGAAAAACTGTTTTTT
CASSKGTPTNEKLFF
>.|.|TRBJ1-1|TRBV11-2
TGTGCCAGCAGCTTAGATCGGTCGCAGGGCCGGGTGAGTGAAGCTTTCTTT
CASSLDRSQGRVSEAFF
>.|TRBD2|TRBJ2-1|TRBV6-5
TGTGCCAGCAGCCCGGGGGGGCCCCGCGAGCAGTTCTTC
CASSPGGPREQFF
>.|.|TRBJ2-3|TRBV5-4
TGTGCCAGCACCTGGGACTCCACAGATACGCAGTATTTT
CASTWDSTDTQYF
>.|TRBD2|TRBJ2-3|TRBV5-4
TGTGCCAGCAGCTTGGATTGGCGGGGGGGTAGCACAGATACGCAGTATTTT
CASSLDWRGGSTDTQYF
>.|TRBD1|TRBJ1-5|TRBV29-1
TGCAGCGTCCGGACAGGGATCAATCAGCCCCAGCATTTT
CSVRTGINQPQHF
>.|TRBD1|TRBJ2-1|TRBV5-1
TGCGCCAGCAGCTTGGGCGGACAGGGGTACAATGAGCAGTTCTTC
CASSLGGQGYNEQFF